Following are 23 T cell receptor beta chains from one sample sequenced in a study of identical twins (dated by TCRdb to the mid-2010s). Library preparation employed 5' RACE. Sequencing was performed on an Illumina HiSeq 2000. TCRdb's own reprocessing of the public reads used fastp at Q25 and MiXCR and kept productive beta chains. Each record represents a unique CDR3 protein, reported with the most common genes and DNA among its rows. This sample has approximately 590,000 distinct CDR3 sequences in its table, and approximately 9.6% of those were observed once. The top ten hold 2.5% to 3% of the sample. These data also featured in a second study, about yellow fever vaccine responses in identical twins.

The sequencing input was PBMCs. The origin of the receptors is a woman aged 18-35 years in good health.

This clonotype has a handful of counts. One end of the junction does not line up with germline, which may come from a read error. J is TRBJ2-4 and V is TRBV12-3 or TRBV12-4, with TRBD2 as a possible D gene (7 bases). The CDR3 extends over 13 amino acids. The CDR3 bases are TGTGCCAGCAGTTCTGGGGAGGGGGGGGCGGGGAACTTC. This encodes CASSSGEGGAGNF.

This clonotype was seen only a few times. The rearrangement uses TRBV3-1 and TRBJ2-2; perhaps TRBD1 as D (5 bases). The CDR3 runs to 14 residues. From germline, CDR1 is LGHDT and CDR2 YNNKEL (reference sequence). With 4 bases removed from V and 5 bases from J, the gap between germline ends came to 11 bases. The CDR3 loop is CASSRLQGTGELFF. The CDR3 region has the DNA TGTGCCAGCAGCCGCCTCCAGGGAACCGGGGAGCTGTTTTTT.

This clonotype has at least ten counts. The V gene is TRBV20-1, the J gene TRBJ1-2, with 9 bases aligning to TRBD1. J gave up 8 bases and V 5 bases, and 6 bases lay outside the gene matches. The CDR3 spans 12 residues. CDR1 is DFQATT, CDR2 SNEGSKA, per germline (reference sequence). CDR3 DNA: TGCAGTGCTGGACAGGGGATGGGAGGCTACACCTTC. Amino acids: CSAGQGMGGYTF.

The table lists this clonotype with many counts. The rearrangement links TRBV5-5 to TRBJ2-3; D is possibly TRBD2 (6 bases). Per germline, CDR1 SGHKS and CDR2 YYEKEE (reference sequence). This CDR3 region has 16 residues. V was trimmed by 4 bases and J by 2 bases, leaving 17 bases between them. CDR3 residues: CASSTGREKPTDTQYF. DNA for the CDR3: TGTGCCAGCAGCACGGGACGGGAGAAACCCACAGATACGCAGTATTTT.

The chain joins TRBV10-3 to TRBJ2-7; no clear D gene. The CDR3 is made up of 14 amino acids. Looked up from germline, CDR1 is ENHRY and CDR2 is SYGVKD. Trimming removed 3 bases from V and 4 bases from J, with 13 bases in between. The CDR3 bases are TGTGCCATCAGTGAAGGGATCGAGAGGTACGAGCAGTACTTC. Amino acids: CAISEGIERYEQYF.

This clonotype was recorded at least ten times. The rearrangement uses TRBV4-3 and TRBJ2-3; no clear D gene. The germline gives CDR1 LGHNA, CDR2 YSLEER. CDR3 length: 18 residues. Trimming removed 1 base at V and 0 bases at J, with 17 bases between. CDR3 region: CASSQGLGGPPSTDTQYF. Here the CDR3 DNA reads TGCGCCAGCAGCCAAGGATTGGGCGGCCCGCCTAGCACAGATACGCAGTATTTT.

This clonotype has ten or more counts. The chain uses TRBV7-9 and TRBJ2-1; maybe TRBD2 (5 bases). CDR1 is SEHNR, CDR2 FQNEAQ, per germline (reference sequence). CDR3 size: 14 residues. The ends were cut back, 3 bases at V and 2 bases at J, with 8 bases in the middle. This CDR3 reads CASSFRGAYNEQFF. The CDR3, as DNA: TGTGCCAGCAGCTTTCGGGGAGCCTACAATGAGCAGTTCTTC.

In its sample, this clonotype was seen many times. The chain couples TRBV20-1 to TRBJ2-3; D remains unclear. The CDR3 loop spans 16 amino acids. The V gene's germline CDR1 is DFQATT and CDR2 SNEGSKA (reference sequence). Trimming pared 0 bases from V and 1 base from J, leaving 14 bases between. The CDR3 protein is CSARDLREVGTDTQYF. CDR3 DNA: TGCAGTGCTAGAGATCTACGCGAGGTGGGCACAGATACGCAGTATTTT.

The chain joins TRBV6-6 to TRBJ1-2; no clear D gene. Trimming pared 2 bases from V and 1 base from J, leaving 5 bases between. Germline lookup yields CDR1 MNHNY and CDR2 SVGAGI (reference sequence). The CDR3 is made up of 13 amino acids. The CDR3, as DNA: TGTGCCAGCAGTTACCCGGATAACTATGGCTACACCTTC. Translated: CASSYPDNYGYTF.

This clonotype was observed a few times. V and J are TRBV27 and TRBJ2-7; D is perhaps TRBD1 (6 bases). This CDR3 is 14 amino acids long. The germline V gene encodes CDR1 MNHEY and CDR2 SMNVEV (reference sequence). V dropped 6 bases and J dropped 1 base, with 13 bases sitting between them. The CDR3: CASRRQAESYEQYF. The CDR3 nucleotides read TGTGCCAGCAGGAGACAGGCCGAATCCTACGAGCAGTACTTC.

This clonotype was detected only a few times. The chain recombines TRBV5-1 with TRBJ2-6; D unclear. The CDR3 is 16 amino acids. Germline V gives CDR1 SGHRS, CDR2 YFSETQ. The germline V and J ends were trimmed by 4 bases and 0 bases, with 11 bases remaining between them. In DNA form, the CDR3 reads TGCGCCAGCAGCCCTTTTAAGAGCTCTGGGGCCAACGTCCTGACTTTC. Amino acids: CASSPFKSSGANVLTF.

CDR3: CASSPNGPRADTQYF. The CDR3, as DNA: TGTGCCAGCAGCCCTAATGGCCCCCGGGCGGATACGCAGTATTTT. The rearrangement joins TRBV13 to TRBJ2-3; D call uncertain. CDR1 is PRHDT and CDR2 is FYEKMQ in the germline V gene (reference sequence). The CDR3 runs to 15 residues. V was cut by 5 bases and J by 6 bases, with 18 bases left in between.

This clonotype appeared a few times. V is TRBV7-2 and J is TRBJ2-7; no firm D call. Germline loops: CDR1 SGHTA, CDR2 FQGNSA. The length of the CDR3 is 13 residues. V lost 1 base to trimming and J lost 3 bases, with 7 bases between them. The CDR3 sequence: CASSLETLYEQYF. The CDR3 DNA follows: TGTGCCAGCAGCTTAGAGACGCTCTACGAGCAGTACTTC.

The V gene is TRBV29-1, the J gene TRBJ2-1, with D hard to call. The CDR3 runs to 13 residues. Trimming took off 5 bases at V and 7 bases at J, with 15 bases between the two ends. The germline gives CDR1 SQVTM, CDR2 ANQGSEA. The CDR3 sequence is CSVRNFTRNEQFF. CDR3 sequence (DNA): TGCAGCGTTCGGAATTTTACCCGTAATGAGCAGTTCTTC.

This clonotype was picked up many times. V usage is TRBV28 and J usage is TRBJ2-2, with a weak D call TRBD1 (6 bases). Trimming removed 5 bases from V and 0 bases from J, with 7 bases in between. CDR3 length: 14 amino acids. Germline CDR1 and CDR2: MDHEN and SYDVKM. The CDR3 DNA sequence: TGTGCCAGCAGTGGGACAACGAACACCGGGGAGCTGTTTTTT. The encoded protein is CASSGTTNTGELFF. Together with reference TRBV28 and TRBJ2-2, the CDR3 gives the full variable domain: DVKVTQSSRYLVKRTGEKVFLECVQDMDHENMFWYRQDPGLGLRLIYFSYDVKMKEKGDIPEGYSVSREKKERFSLILESASTNQTSMYLCASSGTTNTGELFFGEGSRLTVL.

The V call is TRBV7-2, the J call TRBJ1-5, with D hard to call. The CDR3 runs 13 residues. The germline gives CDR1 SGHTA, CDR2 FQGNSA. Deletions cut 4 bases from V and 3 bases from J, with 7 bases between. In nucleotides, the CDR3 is TGTGCCAGCAGCTCCATCCCCAATCAGCCCCAGCATTTT. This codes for CASSSIPNQPQHF. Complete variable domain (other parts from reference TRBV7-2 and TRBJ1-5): GAGVSQSPSNKVTEKGKDVELRCDPISGHTALYWYRQSLGQGLEFLIYFQGNSAPDKSGLPSDRFSAERTGGSVSTLTIQRTQQEDSAVYLCASSSIPNQPQHFGDGTRLSIL.

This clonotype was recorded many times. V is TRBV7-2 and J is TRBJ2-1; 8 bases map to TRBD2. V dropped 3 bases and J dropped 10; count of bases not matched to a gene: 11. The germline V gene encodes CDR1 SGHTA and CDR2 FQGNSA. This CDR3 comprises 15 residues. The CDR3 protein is CASSLSSGGAREQFF. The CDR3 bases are TGTGCCAGCAGCTTGAGCTCCGGGGGGGCCAGGGAGCAGTTCTTC. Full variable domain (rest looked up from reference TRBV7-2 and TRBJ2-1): GAGVSQSPSNKVTEKGKDVELRCDPISGHTALYWYRQSLGQGLEFLIYFQGNSAPDKSGLPSDRFSAERTGGSVSTLTIQRTQQEDSAVYLCASSLSSGGAREQFFGPGTRLTVL.

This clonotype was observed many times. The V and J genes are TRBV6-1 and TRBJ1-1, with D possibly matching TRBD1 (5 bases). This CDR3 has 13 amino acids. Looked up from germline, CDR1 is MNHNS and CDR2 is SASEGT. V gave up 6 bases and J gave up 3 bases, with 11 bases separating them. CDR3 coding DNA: TGTGCCAGCAGCAGACTGGGGGACACTGAAGCTTTCTTT. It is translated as CASSRLGDTEAFF.

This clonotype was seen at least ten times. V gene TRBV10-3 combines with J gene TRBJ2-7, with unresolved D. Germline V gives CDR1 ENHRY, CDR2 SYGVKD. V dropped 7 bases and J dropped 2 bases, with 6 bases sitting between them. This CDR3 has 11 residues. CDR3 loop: CAINQTYEQYF. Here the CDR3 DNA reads TGTGCCATCAATCAGACCTACGAGCAGTACTTC.

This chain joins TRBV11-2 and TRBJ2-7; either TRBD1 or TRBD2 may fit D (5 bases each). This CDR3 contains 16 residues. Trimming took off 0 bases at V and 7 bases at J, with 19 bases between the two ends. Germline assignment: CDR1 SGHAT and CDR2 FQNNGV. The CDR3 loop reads CASSLEGDPVWGEQYF. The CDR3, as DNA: TGTGCCAGCAGCTTAGAAGGGGACCCCGTTTGGGGTGAGCAGTACTTC.

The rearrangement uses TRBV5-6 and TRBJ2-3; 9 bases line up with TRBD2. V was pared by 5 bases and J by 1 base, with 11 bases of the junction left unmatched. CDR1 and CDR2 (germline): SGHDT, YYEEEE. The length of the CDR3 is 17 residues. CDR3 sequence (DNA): TGTGCCAGCAGATATGTAGCGGGAGCTCGTGGCACAGATACGCAGTATTTT. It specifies CASRYVAGARGTDTQYF.

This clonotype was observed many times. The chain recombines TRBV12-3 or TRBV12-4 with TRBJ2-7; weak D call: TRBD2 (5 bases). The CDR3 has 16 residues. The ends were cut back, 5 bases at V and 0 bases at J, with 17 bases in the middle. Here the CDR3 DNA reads TGTGCCAGCAGTCCCCAAGCGAGCGGACTCTCCTACGAGCAGTACTTC. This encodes CASSPQASGLSYEQYF.

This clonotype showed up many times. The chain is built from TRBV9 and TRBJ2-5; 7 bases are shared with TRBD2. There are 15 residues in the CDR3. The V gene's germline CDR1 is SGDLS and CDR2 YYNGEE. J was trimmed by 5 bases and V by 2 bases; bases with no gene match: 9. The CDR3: CASSVSGLVFETQYF. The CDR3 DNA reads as TGTGCCAGCAGCGTCTCAGGACTAGTTTTTGAGACCCAGTACTTC.